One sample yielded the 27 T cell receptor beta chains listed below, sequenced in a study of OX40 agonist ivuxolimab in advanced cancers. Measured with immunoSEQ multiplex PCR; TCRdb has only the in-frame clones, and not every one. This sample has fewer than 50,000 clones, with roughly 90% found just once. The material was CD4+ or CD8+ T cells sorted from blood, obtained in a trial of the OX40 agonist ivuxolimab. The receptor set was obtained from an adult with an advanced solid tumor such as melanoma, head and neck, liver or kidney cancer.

CDR3 nucleotides: TGTGCCACCAGCAACCCTCCGGGACAGAAAAATGAGCAGTTCTTC. Translated, it gives CATSNPPGQKNEQFF. The chain combines TRBV15 with TRBJ2-1; 7 nucleotides agree with TRBD1. Germline CDR1 LNHNV, CDR2 YYDKDF (reference sequence). V lost 4 bases and J lost 7; bases outside the gene matches: 10. The CDR3 extends over 15 amino acids.

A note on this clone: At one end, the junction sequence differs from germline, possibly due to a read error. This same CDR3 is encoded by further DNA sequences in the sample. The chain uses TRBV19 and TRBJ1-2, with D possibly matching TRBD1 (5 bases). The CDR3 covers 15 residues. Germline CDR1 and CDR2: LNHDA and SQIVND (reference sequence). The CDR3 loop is CASSPFTGLTYGYTF. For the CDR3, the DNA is TGTGCTAGTAGTCCCTTTACAGGCCTAACGTATGGCTACACCTTC.

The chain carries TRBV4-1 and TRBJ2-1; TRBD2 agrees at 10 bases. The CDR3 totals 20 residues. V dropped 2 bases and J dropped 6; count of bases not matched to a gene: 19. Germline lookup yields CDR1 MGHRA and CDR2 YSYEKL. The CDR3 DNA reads TGCGCCAGCAGCCAATCTCCGGCAGGAGCGGGAGGGCCCGGATTCAATGAGCAGTTCTTC. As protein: CASSQSPAGAGGPGFNEQFF.

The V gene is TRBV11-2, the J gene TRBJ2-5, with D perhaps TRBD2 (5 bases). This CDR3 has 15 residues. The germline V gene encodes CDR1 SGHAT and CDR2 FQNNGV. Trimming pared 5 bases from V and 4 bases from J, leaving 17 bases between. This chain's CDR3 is CASSLTPGGGETQYF. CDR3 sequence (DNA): TGTGCCAGCAGCCTCACCCCCGGAGGAGGAGAGACCCAGTACTTC.

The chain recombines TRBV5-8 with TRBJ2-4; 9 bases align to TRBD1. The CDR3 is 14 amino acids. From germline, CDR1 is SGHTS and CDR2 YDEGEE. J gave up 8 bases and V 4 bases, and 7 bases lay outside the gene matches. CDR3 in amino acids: CASSLGTGMDIQYF. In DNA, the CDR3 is TGTGCCAGCAGCCTGGGGACAGGGATGGACATTCAGTACTTC.

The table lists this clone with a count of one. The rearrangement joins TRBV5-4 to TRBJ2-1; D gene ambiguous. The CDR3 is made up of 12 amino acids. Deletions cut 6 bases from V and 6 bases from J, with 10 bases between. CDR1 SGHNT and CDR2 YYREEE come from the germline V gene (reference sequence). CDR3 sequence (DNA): TGTGCCAGCACGGCGGTTAGCAATGAGCAGTTCTTC. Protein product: CASTAVSNEQFF. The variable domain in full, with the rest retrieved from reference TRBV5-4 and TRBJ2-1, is ETGVTQSPTHLIKTRGQQVTLRCSSQSGHNTVSWYQQALGQGPQFIFQYYREEENGRGNFPPRFSGLQFPNYSSELNVNALELDDSALYLCASTAVSNEQFFGPGTRLTVL.

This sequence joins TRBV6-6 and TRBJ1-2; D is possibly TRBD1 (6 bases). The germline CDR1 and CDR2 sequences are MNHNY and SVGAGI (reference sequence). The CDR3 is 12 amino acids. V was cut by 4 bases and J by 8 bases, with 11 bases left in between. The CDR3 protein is CASSFRGEGYTF. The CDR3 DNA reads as TGTGCCAGCAGTTTTAGGGGGGAAGGCTACACCTTC.

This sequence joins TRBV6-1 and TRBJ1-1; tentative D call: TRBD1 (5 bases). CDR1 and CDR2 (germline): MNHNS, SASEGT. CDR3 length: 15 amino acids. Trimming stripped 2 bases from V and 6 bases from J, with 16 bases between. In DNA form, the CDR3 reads TGTGCCAGCAGTGAATTTGATCACGGGGCGGCTGAAGCTTTCTTT. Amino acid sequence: CASSEFDHGAAEAFF.

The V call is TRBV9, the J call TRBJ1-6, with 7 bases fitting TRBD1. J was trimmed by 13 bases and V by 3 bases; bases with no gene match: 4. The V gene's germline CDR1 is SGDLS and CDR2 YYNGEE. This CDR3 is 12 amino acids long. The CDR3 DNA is TGTGCCAGCAGCGCGGGACAGTCCCCCCTCCACTTT. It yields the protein CASSAGQSPLHF.

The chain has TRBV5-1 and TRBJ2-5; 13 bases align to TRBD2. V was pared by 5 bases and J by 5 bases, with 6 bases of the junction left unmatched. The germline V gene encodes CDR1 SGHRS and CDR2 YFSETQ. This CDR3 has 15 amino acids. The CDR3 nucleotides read TGCGCCAGCAGTACTAGCGGGGGGGCGTTCGAGACCCAGTACTTC. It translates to CASSTSGGAFETQYF.

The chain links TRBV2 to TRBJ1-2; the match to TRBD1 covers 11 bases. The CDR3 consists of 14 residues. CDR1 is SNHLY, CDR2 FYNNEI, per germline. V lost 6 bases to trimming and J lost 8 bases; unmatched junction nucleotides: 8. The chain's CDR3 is CASRAGQGARGYTF. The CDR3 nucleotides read TGTGCCAGCAGGGCCGGACAGGGGGCTCGGGGCTACACCTTC.

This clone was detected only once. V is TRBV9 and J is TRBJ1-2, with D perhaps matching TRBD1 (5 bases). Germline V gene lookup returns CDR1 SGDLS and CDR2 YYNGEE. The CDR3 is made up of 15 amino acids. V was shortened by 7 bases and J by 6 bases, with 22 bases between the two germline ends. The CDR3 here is CASSRIWGRADGYTF. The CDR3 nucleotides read TGTGCCAGCTCTAGAATCTGGGGCAGGGCCGATGGCTACACCTTC.

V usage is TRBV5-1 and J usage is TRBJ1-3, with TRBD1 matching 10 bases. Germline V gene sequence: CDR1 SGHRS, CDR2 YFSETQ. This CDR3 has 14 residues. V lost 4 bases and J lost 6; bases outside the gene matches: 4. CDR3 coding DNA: TGCGCCAGCAGCCAGGACAGGGGGGAAAACACCATATATTTT. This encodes CASSQDRGENTIYF.

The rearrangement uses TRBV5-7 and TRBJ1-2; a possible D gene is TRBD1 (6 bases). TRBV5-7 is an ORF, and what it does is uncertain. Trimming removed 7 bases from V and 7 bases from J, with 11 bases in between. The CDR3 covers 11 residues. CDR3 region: CASQRGGGYTF. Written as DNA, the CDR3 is TGTGCCAGCCAGAGGGGGGGTGGCTACACCTTC.

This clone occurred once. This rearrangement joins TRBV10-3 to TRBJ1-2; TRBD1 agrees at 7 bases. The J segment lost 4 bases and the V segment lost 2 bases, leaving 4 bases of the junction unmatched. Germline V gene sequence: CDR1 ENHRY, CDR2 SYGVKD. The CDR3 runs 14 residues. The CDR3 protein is CAISENPGGYGYTF. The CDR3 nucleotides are TGTGCCATCAGTGAGAACCCAGGGGGCTATGGCTACACCTTC.

The CDR3 loop reads CASSPSAGRYNEQFF. The CDR3 DNA reads as TGTGCCAGCAGCCCATCAGCGGGGCGGTACAATGAGCAGTTCTTC. The chain combines TRBV7-9 with TRBJ2-1; TRBD2 matches at 7 bases. Per germline, CDR1 SEHNR and CDR2 FQNEAQ (reference sequence). The J segment lost 4 bases and the V segment lost 5 bases, leaving 8 bases of the junction unmatched. This CDR3 has 15 residues.

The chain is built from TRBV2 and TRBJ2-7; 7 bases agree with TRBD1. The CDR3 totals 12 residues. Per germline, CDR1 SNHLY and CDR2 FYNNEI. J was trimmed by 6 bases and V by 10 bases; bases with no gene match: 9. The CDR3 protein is CATQDRVGEQYF. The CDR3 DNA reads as TGTGCCACCCAAGACAGGGTCGGCGAGCAGTACTTC.

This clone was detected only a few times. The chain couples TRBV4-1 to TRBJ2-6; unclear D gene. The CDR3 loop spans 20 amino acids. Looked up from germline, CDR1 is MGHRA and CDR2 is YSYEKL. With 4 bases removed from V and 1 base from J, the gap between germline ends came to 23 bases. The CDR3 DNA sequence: TGCGCCAGCAGCCTCCTCGCGGACCAGGCACCCCTGTCTGGGGCCAACGTCCTGACTTTC. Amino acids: CASSLLADQAPLSGANVLTF.

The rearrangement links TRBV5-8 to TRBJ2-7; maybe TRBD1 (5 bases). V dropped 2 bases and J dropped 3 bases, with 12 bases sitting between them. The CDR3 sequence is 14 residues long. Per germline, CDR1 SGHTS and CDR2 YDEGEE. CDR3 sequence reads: CASSLGDALYEQYF. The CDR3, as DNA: TGTGCCAGCAGCTTAGGGGATGCGCTCTACGAGCAGTACTTC.

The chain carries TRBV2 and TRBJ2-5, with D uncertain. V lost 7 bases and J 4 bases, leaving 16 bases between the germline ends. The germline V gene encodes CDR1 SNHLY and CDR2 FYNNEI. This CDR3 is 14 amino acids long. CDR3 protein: CASNWARSRETQYF. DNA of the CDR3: TGTGCCAGCAATTGGGCCCGATCCCGAGAGACCCAGTACTTC.

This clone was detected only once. In nucleotides, the CDR3 is TGTGCCAGCAGCGTAGACGGGGTAGCGACAGATACGCAGTATTTT. Translating gives CASSVDGVATDTQYF. The gene calls are TRBV9 and TRBJ2-3; possible D gene TRBD2, 5 bases. CDR1 and CDR2 (germline): SGDLS, YYNGEE. The CDR3 has 15 amino acids. Deletions cut 0 bases from V and 3 bases from J, with 11 bases between.

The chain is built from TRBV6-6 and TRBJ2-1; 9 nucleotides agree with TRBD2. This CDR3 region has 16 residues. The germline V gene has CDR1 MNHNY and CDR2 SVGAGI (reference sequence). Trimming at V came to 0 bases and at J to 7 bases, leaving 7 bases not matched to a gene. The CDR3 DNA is TGTGCCAGCAGTTACTCGAAGACTAGCGGAAGGAATGAGCAGTTCTTC. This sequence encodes CASSYSKTSGRNEQFF.

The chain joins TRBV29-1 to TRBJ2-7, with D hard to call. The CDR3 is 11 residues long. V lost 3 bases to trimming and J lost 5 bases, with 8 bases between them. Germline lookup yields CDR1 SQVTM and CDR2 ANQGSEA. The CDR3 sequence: CSVEVWDEQYF. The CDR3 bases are TGCAGCGTTGAGGTCTGGGACGAGCAGTACTTC.

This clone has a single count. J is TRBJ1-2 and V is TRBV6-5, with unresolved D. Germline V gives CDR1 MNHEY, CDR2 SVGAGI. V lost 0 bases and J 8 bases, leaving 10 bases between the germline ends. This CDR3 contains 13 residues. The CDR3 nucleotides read TGTGCCAGCAGTTACTCAAAAGGGTACGGCTACACCTTC. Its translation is CASSYSKGYGYTF.

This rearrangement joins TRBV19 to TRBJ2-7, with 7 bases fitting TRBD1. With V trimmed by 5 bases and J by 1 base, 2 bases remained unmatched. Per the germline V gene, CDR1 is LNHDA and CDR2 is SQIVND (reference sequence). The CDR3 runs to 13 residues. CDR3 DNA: TGTGCCAGTAGTCCGGGACAGTCCTACGAGCAGTACTTC. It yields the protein CASSPGQSYEQYF.

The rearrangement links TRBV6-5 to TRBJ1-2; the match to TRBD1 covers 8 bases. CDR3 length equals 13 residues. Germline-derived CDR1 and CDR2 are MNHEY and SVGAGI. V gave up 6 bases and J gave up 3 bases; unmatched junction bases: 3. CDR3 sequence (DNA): TGTGCCAGCAGACCGACAGGGGACTATGGCTACACCTTC. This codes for CASRPTGDYGYTF.

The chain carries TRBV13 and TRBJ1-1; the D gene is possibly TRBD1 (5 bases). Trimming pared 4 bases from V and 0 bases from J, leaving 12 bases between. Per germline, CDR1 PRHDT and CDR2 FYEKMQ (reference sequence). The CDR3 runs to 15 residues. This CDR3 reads CASSSGGTMNTEAFF. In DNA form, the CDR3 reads TGTGCCAGCAGCTCCGGGGGAACCATGAACACTGAAGCTTTCTTT.